The source of this TCR beta chain is a study of blood T cell repertoires in COVID-19. Study in general: Material from acute and convalescent COVID-19 was sourced from the United States, Italy and Spain.

Assay: immunoSEQ multiplex PCR; the TCRdb copy retains only in-frame clones and omits some. The sample yields about 140,000 clones, around 81% seen once. This CDR3 region has 13 residues. Germline loops: CDR1 SNHLY, CDR2 FYNNEI. Trimming left V 11 bases short and J 4 bases short, with 14 bases between. The sequence was obtained from a human donor in a cohort sampled during active COVID-19. The V gene is TRBV2, the J gene TRBJ1-4; D is unclear. The sequenced sample consisted of peripheral blood. The CDR3 reads CAARSNYNEKLFF. The DNA of the CDR3 is TGTGCCGCTAGGAGTAACTATAATGAAAAACTGTTTTTT.